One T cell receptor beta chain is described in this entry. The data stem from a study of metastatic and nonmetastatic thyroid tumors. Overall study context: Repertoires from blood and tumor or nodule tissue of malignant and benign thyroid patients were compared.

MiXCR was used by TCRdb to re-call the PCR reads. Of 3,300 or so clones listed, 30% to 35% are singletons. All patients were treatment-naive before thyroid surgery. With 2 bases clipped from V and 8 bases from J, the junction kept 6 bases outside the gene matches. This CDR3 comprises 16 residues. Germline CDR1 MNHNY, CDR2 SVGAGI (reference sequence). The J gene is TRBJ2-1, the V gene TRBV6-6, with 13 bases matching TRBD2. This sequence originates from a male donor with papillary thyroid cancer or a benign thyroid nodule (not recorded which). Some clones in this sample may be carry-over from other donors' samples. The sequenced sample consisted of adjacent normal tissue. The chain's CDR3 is CASSYLRTSGGDEQFF. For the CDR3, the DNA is TGTGCCAGCAGTTACCTACGGACTAGCGGGGGCGATGAGCAGTTCTTC.